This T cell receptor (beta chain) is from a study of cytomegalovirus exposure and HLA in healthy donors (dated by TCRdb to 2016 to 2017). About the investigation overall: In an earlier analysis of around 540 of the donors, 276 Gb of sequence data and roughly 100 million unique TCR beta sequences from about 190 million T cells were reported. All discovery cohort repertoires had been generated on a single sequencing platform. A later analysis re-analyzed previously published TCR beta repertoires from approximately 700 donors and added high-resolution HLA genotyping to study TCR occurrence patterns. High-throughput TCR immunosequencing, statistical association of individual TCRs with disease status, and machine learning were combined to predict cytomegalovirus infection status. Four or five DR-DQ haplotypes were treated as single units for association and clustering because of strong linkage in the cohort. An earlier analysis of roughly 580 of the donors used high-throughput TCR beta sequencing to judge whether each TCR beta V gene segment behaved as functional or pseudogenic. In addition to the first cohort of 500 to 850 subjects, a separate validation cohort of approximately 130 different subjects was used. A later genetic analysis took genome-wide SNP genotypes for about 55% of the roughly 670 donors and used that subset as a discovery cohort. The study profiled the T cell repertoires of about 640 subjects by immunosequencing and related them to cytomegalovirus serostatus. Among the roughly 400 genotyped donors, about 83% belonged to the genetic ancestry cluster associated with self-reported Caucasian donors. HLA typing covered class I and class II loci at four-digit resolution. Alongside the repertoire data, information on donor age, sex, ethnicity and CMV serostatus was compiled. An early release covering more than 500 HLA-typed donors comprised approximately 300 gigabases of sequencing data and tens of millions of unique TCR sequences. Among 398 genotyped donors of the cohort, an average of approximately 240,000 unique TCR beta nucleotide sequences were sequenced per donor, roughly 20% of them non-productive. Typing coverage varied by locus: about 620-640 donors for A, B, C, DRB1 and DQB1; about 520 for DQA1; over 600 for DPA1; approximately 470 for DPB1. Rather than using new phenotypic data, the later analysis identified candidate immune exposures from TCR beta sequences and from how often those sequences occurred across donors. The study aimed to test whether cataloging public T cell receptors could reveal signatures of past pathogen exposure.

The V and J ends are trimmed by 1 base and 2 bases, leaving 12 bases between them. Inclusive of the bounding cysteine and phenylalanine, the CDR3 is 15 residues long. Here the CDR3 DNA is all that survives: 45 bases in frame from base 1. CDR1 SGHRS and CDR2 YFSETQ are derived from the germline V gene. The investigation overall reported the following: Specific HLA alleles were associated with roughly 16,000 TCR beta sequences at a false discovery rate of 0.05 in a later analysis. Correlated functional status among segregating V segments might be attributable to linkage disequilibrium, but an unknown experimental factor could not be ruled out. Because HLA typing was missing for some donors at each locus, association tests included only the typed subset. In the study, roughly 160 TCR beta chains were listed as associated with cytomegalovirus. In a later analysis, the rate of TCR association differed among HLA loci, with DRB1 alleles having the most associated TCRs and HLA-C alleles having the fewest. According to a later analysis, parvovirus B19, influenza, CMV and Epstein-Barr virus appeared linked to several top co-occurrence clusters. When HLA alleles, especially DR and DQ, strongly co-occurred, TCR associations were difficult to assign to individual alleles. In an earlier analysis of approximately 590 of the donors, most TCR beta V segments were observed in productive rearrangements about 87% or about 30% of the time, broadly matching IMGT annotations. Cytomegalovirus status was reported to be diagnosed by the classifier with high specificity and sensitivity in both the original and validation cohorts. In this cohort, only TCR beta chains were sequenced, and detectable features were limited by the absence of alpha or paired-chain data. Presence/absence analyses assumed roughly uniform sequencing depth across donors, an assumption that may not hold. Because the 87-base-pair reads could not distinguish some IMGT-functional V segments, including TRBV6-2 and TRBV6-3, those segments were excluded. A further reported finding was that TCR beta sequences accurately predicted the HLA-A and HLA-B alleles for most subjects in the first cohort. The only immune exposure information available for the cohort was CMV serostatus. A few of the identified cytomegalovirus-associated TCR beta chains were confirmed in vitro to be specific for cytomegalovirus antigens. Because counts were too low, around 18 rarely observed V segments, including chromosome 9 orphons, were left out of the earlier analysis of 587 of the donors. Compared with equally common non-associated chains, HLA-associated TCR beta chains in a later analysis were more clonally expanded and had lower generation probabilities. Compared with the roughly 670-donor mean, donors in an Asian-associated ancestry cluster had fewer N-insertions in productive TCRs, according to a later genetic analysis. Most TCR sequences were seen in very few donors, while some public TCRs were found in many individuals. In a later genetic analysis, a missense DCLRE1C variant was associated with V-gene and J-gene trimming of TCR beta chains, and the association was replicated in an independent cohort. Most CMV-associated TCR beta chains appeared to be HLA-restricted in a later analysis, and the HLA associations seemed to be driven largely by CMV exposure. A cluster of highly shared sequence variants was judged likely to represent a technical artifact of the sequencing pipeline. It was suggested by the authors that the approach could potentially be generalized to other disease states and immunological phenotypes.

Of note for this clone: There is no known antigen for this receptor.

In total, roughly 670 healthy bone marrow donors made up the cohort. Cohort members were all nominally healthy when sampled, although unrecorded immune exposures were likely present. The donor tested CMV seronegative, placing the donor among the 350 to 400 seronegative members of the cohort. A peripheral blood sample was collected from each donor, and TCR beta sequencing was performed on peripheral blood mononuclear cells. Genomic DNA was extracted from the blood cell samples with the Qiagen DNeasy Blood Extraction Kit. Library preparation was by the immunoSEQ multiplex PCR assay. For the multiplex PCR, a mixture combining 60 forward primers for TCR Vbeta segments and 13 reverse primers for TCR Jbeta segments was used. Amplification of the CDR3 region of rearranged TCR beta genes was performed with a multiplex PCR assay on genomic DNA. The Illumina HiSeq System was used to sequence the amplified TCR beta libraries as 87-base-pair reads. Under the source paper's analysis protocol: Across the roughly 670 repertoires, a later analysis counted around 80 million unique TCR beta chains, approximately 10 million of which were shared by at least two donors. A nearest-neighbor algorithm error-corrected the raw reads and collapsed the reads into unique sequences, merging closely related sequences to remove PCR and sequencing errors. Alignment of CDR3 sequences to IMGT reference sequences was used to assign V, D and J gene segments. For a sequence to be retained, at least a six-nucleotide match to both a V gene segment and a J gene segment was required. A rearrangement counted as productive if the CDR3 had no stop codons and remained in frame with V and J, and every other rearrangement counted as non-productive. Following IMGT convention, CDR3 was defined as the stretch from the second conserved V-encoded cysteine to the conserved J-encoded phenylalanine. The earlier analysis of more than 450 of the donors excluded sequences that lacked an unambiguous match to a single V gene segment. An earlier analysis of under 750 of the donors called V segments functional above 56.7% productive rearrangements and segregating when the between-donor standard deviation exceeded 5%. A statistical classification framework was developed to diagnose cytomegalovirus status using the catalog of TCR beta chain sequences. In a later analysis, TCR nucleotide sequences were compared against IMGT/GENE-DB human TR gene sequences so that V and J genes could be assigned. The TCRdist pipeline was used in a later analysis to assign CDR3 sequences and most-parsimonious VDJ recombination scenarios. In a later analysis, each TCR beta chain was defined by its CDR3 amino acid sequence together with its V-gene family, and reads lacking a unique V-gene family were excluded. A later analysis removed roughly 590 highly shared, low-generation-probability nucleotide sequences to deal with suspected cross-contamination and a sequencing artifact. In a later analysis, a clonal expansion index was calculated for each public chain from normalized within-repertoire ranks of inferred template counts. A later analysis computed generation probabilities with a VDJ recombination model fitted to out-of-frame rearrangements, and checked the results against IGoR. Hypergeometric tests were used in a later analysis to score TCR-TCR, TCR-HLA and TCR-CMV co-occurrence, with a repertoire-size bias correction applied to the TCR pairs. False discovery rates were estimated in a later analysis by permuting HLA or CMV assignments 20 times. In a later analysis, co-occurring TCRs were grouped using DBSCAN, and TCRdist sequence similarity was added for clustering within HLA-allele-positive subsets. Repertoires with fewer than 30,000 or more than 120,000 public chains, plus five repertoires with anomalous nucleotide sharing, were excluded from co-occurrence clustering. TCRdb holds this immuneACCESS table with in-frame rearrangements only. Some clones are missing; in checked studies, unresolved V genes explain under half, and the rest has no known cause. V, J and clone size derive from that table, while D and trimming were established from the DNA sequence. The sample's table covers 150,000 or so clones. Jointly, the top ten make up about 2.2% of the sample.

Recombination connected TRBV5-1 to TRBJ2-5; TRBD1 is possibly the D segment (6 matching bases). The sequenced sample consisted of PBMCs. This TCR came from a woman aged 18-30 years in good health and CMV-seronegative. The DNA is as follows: TGCGCCAGCAGCTTGATGAGTCAGGGGCAAGAGACCCAGTACTTC. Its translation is CASSLMSQGQETQYF.